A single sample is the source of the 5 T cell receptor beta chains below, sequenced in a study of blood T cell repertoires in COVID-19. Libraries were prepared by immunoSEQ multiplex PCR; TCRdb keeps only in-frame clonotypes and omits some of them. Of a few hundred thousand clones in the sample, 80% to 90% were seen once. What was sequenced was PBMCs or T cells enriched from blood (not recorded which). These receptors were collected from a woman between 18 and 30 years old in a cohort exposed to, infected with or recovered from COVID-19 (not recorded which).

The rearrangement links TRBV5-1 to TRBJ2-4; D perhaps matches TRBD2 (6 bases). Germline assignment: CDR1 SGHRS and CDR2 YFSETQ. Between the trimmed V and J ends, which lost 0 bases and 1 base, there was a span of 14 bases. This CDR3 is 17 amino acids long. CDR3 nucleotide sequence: TGCGCCAGCAGCTTGGAGAAAGCGGGCAATGCCAAAAACATTCAGTACTTC. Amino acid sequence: CASSLEKAGNAKNIQYF.

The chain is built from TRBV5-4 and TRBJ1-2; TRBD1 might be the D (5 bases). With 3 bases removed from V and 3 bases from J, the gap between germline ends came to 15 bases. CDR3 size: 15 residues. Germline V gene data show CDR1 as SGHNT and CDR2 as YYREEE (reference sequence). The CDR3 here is CASSSASGGDYGYTF. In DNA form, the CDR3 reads TGTGCCAGCAGCTCGGCCTCAGGAGGGGACTATGGCTACACCTTC.

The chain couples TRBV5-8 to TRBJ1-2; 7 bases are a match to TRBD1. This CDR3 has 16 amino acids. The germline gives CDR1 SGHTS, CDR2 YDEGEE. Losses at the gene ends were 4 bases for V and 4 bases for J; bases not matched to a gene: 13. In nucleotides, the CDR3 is TGTGCCAGCAGCCTGGGACCGGACAGGACTTTCTATGGCTACACCTTC. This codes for CASSLGPDRTFYGYTF.

In nucleotides, the CDR3 is TGTGCCAGCAGCGTAACTAGCGAATCCTACAATGAGCAGTTCTTC. Translated: CASSVTSESYNEQFF. The V gene is TRBV5-4, the J gene TRBJ2-1; 7 bases line up with TRBD2. Germline values: CDR1 SGHNT, CDR2 YYREEE (reference sequence). CDR3 size: 15 residues. V trimming: 4 bases; J trimming: 1 base; junction bases outside the gene matches: 5.

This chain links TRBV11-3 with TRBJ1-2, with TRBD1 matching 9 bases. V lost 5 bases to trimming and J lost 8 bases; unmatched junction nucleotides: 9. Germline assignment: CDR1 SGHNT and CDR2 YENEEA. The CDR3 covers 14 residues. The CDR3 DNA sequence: TGTGCCAGCAGCCCCACAGGGGGCACGTGGGGCTACACCTTC. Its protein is CASSPTGGTWGYTF.